What follows is one TCR beta chain and its context. Original handling: Amplification of reference gene primers provided the estimated nucleated cell counts. Generated by immunoSEQ multiplex PCR, the TCRdb table keeps only in-frame clones and is missing some. V and J calls and clone size are those listed in that table; D and trimming were worked out from the DNA. The sample yields 60,000 to 95,000 clones, roughly 70% seen once. This sample is drawn from a study of blood T cell repertoires in COVID-19. Study summary: Acute and convalescent COVID-19 specimens originated in the United States, Italy and Spain.

The V segment lost 3 bases and the J segment 1 base; nucleotides outside the gene matches: 5. The germline gives CDR1 MGHRA, CDR2 YSYEKL. This CDR3 comprises 15 residues. This chain uses TRBV4-1 with TRBJ1-1, with 7 nucleotides matching TRBD1. Sequencing was carried out using peripheral blood. The clonotype was recovered from a human donor with acute or convalescent COVID-19. The donor label of this sample is uncertain. The CDR3 reads CASSHSQGTNTEAFF. CDR3 sequence (DNA): TGCGCCAGCAGCCACTCACAGGGGACGAACACTGAAGCTTTCTTT.